Listed here is a single T cell receptor beta chain. The data belong to a study of blood T cell repertoires in COVID-19. About the research overall: The United States, Italy and Spain supplied acute and convalescent COVID-19 samples. Sources were T cells, B-cell-depleted T cells, or PBMCs; the material itself was cDNA or gDNA.

Patients of the Seattle cohort, enrolled during active infection, were followed longitudinally. The V end lost 5 bases, the J end lost 0 bases, and 11 bases lay between the germline ends. The CDR3 spans 15 residues. Germline CDR1 is MNHEY and CDR2 is SMNVEV (reference sequence). Original handling: The assay estimated nucleated cells by amplifying reference gene primers. Produced via immunoSEQ multiplex PCR; TCRdb's table is partial and in-frame only. V, J and clone size derive from that table, while D and trimming were established from the DNA sequence. Here the sample spans about 370,000 clones, around 87% being singletons.

The sequenced sample consisted of peripheral blood. The origin of this receptor is a woman younger than 45 with COVID-19, enrolled during active disease. The chain combines TRBV27 with TRBJ1-3, with D possibly being TRBD1 (6 bases). In nucleotides, the CDR3 is TGTGCCAGCAGTCCCAGGGGACACTCTGGAAACACCATATATTTT. It yields the protein CASSPRGHSGNTIYF.